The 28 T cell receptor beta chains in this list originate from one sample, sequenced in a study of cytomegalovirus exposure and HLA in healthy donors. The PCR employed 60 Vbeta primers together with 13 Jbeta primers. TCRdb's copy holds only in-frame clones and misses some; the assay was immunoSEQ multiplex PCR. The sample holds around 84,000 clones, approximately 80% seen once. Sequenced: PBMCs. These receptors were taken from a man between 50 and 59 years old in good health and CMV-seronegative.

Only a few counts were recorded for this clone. The CDR3 DNA reads TGTGCCAGCAGTCTGACTTATGGCTACACCTTC. It encodes CASSLTYGYTF. J is TRBJ1-2 and V is TRBV28; D ambiguous. The germline gives CDR1 MDHEN, CDR2 SYDVKM. The CDR3 runs to 11 residues. V shed 5 bases and J shed 5 bases, with 6 bases lying between them.

The CDR3 region is CASSVLPLGGLSTGELFF. CDR3 sequence (DNA): TGTGCCAGCAGCGTCTTACCTTTGGGAGGGTTAAGCACCGGGGAGCTGTTTTTT. V gene TRBV9 combines with J gene TRBJ2-2; 7 bases line up with TRBD2. CDR1 is SGDLS and CDR2 is YYNGEE in the germline V gene. CDR3 length equals 18 residues. With V trimmed by 2 bases and J by 4 bases, 14 bases remained unmatched.

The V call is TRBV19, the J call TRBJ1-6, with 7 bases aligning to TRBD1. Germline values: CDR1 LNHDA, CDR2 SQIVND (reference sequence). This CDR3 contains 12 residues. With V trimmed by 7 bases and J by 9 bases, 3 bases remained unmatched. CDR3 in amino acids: CASTQGVSPLHF. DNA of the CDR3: TGTGCCAGTACGCAGGGGGTTTCACCCCTCCACTTT. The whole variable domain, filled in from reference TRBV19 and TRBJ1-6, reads DGGITQSPKYLFRKEGQNVTLSCEQNLNHDAMYWYRQDPGQGLRLIYYSQIVNDFQKGDIAEGYSVSREKKESFPLTVTSAQKNPTAFYLCASTQGVSPLHFGNGTRLTVT.

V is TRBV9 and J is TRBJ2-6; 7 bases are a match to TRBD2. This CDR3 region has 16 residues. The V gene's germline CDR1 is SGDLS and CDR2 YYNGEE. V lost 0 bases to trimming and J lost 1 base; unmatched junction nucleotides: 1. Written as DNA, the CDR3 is TGTGCCAGCAGCGTAGGGGGGGGTTCTGGGGCCAACGTCCTGACTTTC. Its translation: CASSVGGGSGANVLTF.

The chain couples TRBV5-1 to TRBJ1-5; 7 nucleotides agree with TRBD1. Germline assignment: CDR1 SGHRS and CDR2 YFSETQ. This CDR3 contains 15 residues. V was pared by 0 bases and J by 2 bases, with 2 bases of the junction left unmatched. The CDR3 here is CASSLEGGGNQPQHF. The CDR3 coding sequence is TGCGCCAGCAGCTTGGAAGGGGGCGGCAATCAGCCCCAGCATTTT.

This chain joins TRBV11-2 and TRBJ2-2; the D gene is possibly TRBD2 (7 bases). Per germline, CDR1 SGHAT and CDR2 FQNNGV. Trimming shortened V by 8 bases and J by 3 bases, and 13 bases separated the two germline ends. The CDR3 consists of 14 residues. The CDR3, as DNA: TGTGCCAGCGCCGCGGGGGCGGACACCGGGGAGCTGTTTTTT. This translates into CASAAGADTGELFF.

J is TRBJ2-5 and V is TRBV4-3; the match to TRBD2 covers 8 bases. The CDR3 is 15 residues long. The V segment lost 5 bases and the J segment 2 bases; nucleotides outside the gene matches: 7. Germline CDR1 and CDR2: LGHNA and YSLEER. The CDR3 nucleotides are TGCGCCAGCAGCGTGGGGGCGGGGGGACAAGAGACCCAGTACTTC. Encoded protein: CASSVGAGGQETQYF.

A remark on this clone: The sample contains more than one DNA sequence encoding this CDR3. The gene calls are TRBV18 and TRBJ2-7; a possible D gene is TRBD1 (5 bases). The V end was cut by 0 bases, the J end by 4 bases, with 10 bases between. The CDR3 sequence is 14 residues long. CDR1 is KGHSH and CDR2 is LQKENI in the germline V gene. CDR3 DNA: TGTGCCAGCTCACCACCCTCCAGGGCGTACGAGCAGTACTTC. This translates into CASSPPSRAYEQYF.

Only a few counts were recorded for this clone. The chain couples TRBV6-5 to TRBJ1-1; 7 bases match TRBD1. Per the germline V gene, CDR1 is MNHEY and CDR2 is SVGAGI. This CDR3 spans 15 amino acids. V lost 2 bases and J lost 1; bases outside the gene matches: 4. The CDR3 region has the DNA TGTGCCAGCAGTTACACGACAGGGACGAACACTGAAGCTTTCTTT. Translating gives CASSYTTGTNTEAFF.

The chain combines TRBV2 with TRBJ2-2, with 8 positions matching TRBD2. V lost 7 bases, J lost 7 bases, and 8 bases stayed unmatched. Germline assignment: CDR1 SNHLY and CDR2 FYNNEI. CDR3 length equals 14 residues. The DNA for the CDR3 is TGTGCCAGCAACACGGGGGGGCGGGGCGGGGAGCTGTTTTTT. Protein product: CASNTGGRGGELFF.

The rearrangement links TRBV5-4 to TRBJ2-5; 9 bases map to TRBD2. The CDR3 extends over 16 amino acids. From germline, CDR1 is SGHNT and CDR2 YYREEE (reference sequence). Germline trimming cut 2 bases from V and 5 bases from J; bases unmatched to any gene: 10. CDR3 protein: CASSFAGAGGRETQYF. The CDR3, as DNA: TGTGCCAGCAGCTTCGCAGGGGCGGGGGGGCGGGAGACCCAGTACTTC.

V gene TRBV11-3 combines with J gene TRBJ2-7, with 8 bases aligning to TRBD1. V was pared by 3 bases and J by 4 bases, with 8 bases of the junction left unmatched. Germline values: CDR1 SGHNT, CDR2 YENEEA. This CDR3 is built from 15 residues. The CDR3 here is CASSLGTGVNYEQYF. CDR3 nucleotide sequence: TGTGCCAGCAGCTTGGGGACAGGAGTTAATTACGAGCAGTACTTC.

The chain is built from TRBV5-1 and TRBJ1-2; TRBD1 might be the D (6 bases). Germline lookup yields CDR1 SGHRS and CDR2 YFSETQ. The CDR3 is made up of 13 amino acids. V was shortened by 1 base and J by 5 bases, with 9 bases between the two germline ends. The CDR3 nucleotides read TGCGCCAGCAGCTTGCAACAGGGTTATGGCTACACCTTC. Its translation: CASSLQQGYGYTF.

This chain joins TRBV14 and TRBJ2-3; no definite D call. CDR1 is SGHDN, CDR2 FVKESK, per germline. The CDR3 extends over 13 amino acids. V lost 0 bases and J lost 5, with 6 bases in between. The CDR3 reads CASSQDLRDTQYF. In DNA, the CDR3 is TGTGCCAGCAGCCAAGATCTCAGAGATACGCAGTATTTT.

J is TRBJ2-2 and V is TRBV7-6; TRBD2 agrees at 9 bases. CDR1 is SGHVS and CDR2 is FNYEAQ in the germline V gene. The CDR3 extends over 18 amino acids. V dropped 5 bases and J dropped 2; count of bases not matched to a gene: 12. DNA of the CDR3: TGTGCCAGCAGCCCCCCGGCTAGCGGGGATATAAACACCGGGGAGCTGTTTTTT. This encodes CASSPPASGDINTGELFF.

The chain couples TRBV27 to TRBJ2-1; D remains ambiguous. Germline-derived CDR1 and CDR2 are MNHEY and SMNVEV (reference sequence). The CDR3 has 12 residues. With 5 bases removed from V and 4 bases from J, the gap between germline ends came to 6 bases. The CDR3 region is CASSTEYNEQFF. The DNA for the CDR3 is TGTGCCAGCAGTACAGAGTACAATGAGCAGTTCTTC.

DNA of the CDR3: TGTGCCAGCAGCTTTAGGACAGGGGGCTCCTACGAGCAGTACTTC. As protein: CASSFRTGGSYEQYF. J is TRBJ2-7 and V is TRBV7-2; 10 positions agree with TRBD1. From germline, CDR1 is SGHTA and CDR2 FQGNSA. The trim removed 3 bases at V and 0 bases at J, leaving 2 bases unmatched. This CDR3 region has 15 residues.

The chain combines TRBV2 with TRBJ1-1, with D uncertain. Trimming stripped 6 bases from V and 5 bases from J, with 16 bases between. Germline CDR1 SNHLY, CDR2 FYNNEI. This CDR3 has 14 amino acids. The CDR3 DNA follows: TGTGCCAGCAGGGAACGGGAGGTAGGGACTGAAGCTTTCTTT. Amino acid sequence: CASREREVGTEAFF.

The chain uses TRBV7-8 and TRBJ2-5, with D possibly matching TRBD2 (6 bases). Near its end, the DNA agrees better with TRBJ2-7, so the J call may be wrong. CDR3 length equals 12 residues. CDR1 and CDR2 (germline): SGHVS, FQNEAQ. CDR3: CASSLGSYEQYF. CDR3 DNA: TGTGCCAGCAGCCTCGGGAGTTACGAGCAGTACTTC.

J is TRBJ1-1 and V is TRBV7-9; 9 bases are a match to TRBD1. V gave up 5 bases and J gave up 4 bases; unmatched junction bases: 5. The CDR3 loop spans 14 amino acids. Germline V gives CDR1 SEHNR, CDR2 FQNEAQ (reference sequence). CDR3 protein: CASSRGTGSTEAFF. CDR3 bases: TGTGCCAGCAGCCGAGGGACAGGGTCCACTGAAGCTTTCTTT.

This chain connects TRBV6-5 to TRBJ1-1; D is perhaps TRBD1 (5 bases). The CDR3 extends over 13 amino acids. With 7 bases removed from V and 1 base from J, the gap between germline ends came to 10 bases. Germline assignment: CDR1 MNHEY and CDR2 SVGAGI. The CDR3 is CASTLTGNTEAFF. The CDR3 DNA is TGTGCCAGCACCTTAACAGGGAACACTGAAGCTTTCTTT.

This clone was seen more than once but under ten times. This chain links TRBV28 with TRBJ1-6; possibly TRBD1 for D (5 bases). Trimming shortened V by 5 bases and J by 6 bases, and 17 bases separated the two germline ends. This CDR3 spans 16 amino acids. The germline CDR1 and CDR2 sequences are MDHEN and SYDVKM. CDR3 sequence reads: CASSLPLGQTNSPLHF. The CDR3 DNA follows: TGTGCCAGCAGTCTACCCTTGGGGCAGACTAATTCACCCCTCCACTTT.

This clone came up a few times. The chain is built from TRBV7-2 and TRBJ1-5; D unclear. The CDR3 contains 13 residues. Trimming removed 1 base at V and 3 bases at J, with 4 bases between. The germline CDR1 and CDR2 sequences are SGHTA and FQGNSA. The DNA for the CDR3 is TGTGCCAGCAGCTTAGAGCACAATCAGCCCCAGCATTTT. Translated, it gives CASSLEHNQPQHF.

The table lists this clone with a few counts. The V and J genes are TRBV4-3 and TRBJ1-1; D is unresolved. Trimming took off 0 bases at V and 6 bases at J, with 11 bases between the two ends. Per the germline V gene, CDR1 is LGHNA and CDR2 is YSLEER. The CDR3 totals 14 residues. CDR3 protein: CASSQERQAAEAFF. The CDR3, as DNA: TGCGCCAGCAGCCAAGAACGGCAGGCCGCTGAAGCTTTCTTT.

The CDR3 bases are TGCGCCAGCAGCTTTCGACAGTGGACTAGCGGGTCCGACGAGCAGTACTTC. This sequence encodes CASSFRQWTSGSDEQYF. The chain employs TRBV5-1 and TRBJ2-7; TRBD2 matches at 11 bases. This CDR3 comprises 17 residues. Germline CDR1 is SGHRS and CDR2 is YFSETQ. Losses at the gene ends were 2 bases for V and 5 bases for J; bases not matched to a gene: 12.

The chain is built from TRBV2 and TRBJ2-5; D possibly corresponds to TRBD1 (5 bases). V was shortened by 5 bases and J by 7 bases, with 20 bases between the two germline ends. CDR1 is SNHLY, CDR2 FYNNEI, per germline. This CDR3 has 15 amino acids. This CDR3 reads CASSPNPIGAGTQYF. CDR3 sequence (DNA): TGTGCCAGCAGTCCCAACCCCATTGGGGCAGGGACCCAGTACTTC. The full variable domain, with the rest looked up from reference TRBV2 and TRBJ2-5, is EPEVTQTPSHQVTQMGQEVILRCVPISNHLYFYWYRQILGQKVEFLVSFYNNEISEKSEIFDDQFSVERPDGSNFTLKIRSTKLEDSAMYFCASSPNPIGAGTQYFGPGTRLLVL.

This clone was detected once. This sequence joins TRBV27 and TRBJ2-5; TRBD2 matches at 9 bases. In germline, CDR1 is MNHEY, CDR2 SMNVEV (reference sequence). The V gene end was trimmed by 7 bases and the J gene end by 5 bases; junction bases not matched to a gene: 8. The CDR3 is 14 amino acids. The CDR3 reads CASMARGGRETQYF. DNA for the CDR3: TGTGCCAGCATGGCGCGGGGGGGCAGGGAGACCCAGTACTTC.

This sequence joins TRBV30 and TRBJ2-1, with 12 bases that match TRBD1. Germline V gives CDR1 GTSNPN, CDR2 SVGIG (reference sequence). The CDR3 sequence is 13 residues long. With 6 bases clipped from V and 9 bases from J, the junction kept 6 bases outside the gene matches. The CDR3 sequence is CACRDRGLSEQFF. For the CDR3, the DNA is TGTGCCTGCCGGGACAGGGGGCTCAGTGAGCAGTTCTTC.